The TCR beta chain under discussion was sequenced for a study of T-cell memory formation after mild COVID-19. Study-wide points: Clones that contracted clustered mainly in CM and EM if CD4+ and in EMRA if CD8+.

CDR1 and CDR2 from the germline V gene are SQVTM and ANQGSEA. The CDR3 runs to 13 residues. Trimming removed 1 base from V and 0 bases from J; junction bases left unmatched: 0. TCRdb ran MiXCR on the 5' RACE reads and lists one entry per CDR3 protein. Among about 340,000 distinct CDR3 sequences listed, roughly 20% were seen once. This clonotype was found many times. The antigen is not known. The J gene is TRBJ2-7, the V gene TRBV29-1; TRBD2 matches at 7 bases. Sequencing input: PBMCs or a T cell subset sorted from them (not recorded which). The sequence came from an adult woman who had mild COVID-19 (a few samples of this study predate the infection). Cell type and time point are not known. The CDR3 nucleotides are TGCAGCGTTGAAGGGGGGGGCTCCTACGAGCAGTACTTC. This encodes CSVEGGGSYEQYF.